This TCR beta chain was sequenced during a study of tumor and adjacent non-tumor tissue in lung cancer. As for the study in general: Patients comprised roughly 12 adenocarcinoma, a couple of squamous cell carcinoma and 1 small cell lung cancer. Findings and caveats of the study: Higher tumor TCR diversity was associated with shorter survival. TCR diversity was significantly greater in tumor than normal lung tissue.

TCRbeta libraries were built with three rounds of nested PCR, modified from ARM-PCR. MiXCR, run by TCRdb on the multiplex PCR reads, gives a single entry per CDR3 protein. Counted here are 40,000 or so distinct CDR3 sequences, around three fifths occurring once; the ten biggest clones make up 45%. Trimming removed 2 bases at V and 10 bases at J, with 12 bases between. Per the germline V gene, CDR1 is SQVTM and CDR2 is ANQGSEA. The CDR3 has 12 residues. No cell sorting was done before RNA was extracted from the tissue. The normal lung tissue was taken more than 3 cm from the tumor edge. Concerning this clonotype: The antigen is unknown.

Sequencing was carried out using distant non-tumor lung tissue. The receptor comes from a man over 45 with non-small cell lung cancer. The rearrangement uses TRBV29-1 and TRBJ2-1; the D is unclear. CDR3 nucleotides: TGCAGCGTTGAACTCTTAATTAGGGAGCAGTTCTTC. This gives the protein CSVELLIREQFF.